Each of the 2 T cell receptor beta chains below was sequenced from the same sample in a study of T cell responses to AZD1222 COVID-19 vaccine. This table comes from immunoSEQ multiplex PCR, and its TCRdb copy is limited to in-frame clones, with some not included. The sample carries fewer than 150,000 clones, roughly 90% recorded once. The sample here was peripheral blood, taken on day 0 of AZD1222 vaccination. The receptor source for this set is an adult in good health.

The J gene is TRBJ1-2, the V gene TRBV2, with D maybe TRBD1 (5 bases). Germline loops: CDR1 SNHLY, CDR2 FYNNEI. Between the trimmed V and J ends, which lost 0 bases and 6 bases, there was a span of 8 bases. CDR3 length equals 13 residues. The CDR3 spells CASSEAGTDGYTF. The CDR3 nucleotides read TGTGCCAGCAGTGAAGCAGGGACGGATGGCTACACCTTC.

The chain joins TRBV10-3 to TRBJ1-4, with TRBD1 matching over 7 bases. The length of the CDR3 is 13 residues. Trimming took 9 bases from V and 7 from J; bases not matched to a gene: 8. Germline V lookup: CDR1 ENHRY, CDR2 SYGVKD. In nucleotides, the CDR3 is TGTGCCATTCAGGGGGGGGAGGGTGAAAAACTGTTTTTT. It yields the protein CAIQGGEGEKLFF.